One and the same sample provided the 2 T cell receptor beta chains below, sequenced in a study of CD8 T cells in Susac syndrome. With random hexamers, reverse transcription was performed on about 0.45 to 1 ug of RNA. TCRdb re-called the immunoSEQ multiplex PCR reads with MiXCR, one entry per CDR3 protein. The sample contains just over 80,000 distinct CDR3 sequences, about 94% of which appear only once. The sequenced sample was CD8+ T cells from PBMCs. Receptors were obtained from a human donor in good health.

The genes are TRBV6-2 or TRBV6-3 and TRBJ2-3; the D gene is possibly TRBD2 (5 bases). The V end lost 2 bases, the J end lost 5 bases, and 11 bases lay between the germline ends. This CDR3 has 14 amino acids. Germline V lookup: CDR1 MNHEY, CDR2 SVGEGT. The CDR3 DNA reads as TGTGCCAGCAGTTACGCGGAGGCCGGAGATACGCAGTATTTT. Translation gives CASSYAEAGDTQYF.

CDR3 bases: TGTGCCAGCAGCGCCTCAGGCGACGGACAGGGCACCTTCACCTTC. It yields the protein CASSASGDGQGTFTF. The V gene is TRBV9, the J gene TRBJ1-2, with TRBD1 identical over 8 bases. Germline values: CDR1 SGDLS, CDR2 YYNGEE. This CDR3 comprises 15 residues. V gave up 3 bases and J gave up 13 bases; unmatched junction bases: 17. Full variable domain (remainder filled in from reference TRBV9 and TRBJ1-2): DSGVTQTPKHLITATGQRVTLRCSPRSGDLSVYWYQQSLDQGLQFLIQYYNGEERAKGNILERFSAQQFPDLHSELNLSSLELGDSALYFCASSASGDGQGTFTFGSGTRLTVV.